A selection of T cell receptor beta chains follows, all from one sample in a study of vaccination effects on CD4 cells after COVID-19. Generated by immunoSEQ multiplex PCR, the TCRdb table keeps only in-frame clones and is missing some. Of roughly 40,000 clones in the sample, around 73% are singletons; the top ten hold roughly 7.7%. Antigens for these TCRs are unknown. Material: CD4+ T cells from PBMCs cultured without peptide, obtained after COVID-19 vaccination. Every receptor here comes from a human donor who received a COVID-19 vaccine. The CDR3 runs from the conserved cysteine through the conserved F or W. A D gene is named only where the DNA matches it firmly. Expanded clones get a size class; other rows say once, few or many, or leave the size out.

D	V	size	length	J	CDR3	DNA
TRBD2	TRBV6-1	once	15	TRBJ2-1	CASSELSGGYNEQFF	TGTGCCAGCAGTGAACTTAGCGGGGGCTACAATGAGCAGTTCTTC
TRBD1	TRBV10-3	NA	15	TRBJ2-1	CAISSGTARGNEQFF	TGTGCCATCAGCTCCGGGACAGCCAGGGGAAATGAGCAGTTCTTC
TRBD2	TRBV10-3	NA	15	TRBJ2-7	CAISQETSGSREQYF	TGTGCCATCAGTCAAGAGACTAGCGGGAGTCGCGAGCAGTACTTC
TRBD2	TRBV6-1	few	15	TRBJ2-7	CASSEIAGVPNEQYF	TGTGCCAGCAGTGAAATAGCGGGAGTTCCTAACGAGCAGTACTTC
NA	TRBV3-1/TRBV3-2	NA	12	TRBJ2-1	CASSLGARMQFF	TGTGCCAGCAGCTTAGGGGCTAGGATGCAGTTCTTC
NA	TRBV3-1/TRBV3-2	NA	19	TRBJ2-3	CASSLSTGLPIQSTDTQYF	TGTGCCAGCAGCCTTTCTACAGGCTTACCTATTCAAAGCACAGATACGCAGTATTTT
NA	TRBV10-1	NA	13	TRBJ1-2	CASSRQANYGYTF	TGCGCCAGCAGCCGACAGGCTAACTATGGCTACACCTTC
NA	TRBV25-1	few	14	TRBJ1-6	CASSEVDFGSPLHF	TGTGCCAGCAGTGAAGTGGACTTTGGATCACCCCTCCACTTT
NA	TRBV2	NA	17	TRBJ2-5	CASITVDPLLPQETQYF	TGTGCCAGCATAACGGTAGACCCCCTACTGCCTCAAGAGACCCAGTACTTC
TRBD1	TRBV7-6	NA	16	TRBJ1-2	CASSFRTGGDLDGYTF	TGTGCCAGCAGCTTTCGGACAGGGGGGGATTTAGATGGCTACACCTTC
NA	TRBV7-6	NA	15	TRBJ1-3	CASSLGPSSGNTIYF	TGTGCCAGCAGCTTGGGACCGAGCTCTGGAAACACCATATATTTT
NA	TRBV11-2	few	14	TRBJ1-1	CASSFATGTREAFF	TGTGCCAGCAGCTTCGCGACCGGGACCCGCGAAGCTTTCTTT
NA	TRBV18	NA	17	TRBJ2-1	CASSPVSSDPSYNEQFF	TGTGCCAGCTCACCAGTTTCTTCTGACCCCTCCTACAATGAGCAGTTCTTC
NA	TRBV6-5	NA	14	TRBJ2-5	CASRANQHKETQYF	TGTGCCAGCAGGGCGAATCAACACAAAGAGACCCAGTACTTC
NA	TRBV18	few	15	TRBJ1-4	CASSRGGPANEKLFF	TGTGCCAGCTCGCGCGGGGGCCCGGCTAATGAAAAACTGTTTTTT
TRBD1	TRBV6-5	NA	13	TRBJ1-2	CASSLTGNYGYTF	TGTGCCAGCAGTCTGACAGGGAACTATGGCTACACCTTC
TRBD2	TRBV6-1	NA	16	TRBJ2-1	CASSGSSGSFLWEQFF	TGTGCCAGCAGTGGGTCGAGCGGGAGTTTTTTATGGGAGCAGTTCTTC
NA	TRBV7-9	few	13	TRBJ1-2	CLGSGGANYGYTF	TGCCTGGGCTCTGGGGGGGCTAACTATGGCTACACCTTC
TRBD2	TRBV6-5	few	15	TRBJ2-3	CASSPSGSGRGAQYF	TGTGCCAGCAGTCCTAGCGGGTCCGGTCGAGGGGCGCAGTATTTT
NA	TRBV2	NA	15	TRBJ2-5	CASSENREGQETQYF	TGTGCCAGCAGTGAAAACAGGGAAGGGCAAGAGACCCAGTACTTC
NA	TRBV5-1	NA	11	TRBJ2-1	CASNRVDEQFF	TGCGCCAGCAACCGTGTCGATGAGCAGTTCTTC
NA	TRBV12-5	few	13	TRBJ2-7	CASKEANSYEQYF	TGTGCTAGTAAAGAAGCAAACTCCTACGAGCAGTACTTC
NA	TRBV6-5	NA	11	TRBJ2-2	CASSHTGELFF	TGTGCCAGCAGCCACACCGGGGAGCTGTTTTTT
NA	TRBV27	NA	14	TRBJ1-6	CASRLSSYNSPLHF	TGTGCCAGCAGACTGAGCTCCTATAATTCACCCCTCCACTTT
NA	TRBV30	NA	16	TRBJ2-7	CAWSVLPGVSSYEQYF	TGTGCCTGGAGTGTACTTCCGGGCGTCAGCTCCTACGAGCAGTACTTC
TRBD2	TRBV4-1	NA	18	TRBJ2-4	CASSQGLAGGRAKNIQYF	TGCGCCAGCAGCCAAGGACTAGCGGGAGGGCGGGCCAAAAACATTCAGTACTTC
NA	TRBV14	NA	14	TRBJ1-1	CASSNGGGISEAFF	TGTGCCAGCAGCAATGGGGGGGGGATATCTGAAGCTTTCTTT
TRBD1	TRBV10-2	NA	16	TRBJ2-7	CASSDAGGGRSYEQYF	TGCGCCAGCAGTGACGCAGGGGGTGGCAGGTCCTACGAGCAGTACTTC
TRBD1	TRBV18	NA	14	TRBJ1-5	CASSPQTGYQPQHF	TGTGCCAGCTCACCACAGACAGGGTATCAGCCCCAGCATTTT
NA	TRBV10-3	NA	12	TRBJ1-2	CAISASGEGYTF	TGTGCCATCAGTGCATCAGGGGAAGGCTACACCTTC
TRBD1	TRBV18	NA	19	TRBJ2-7	CASSPRGGQGSPWVYEQYF	TGTGCCAGCTCACCACGAGGGGGACAGGGGAGCCCCTGGGTCTACGAGCAGTACTTC
TRBD1	TRBV10-2	NA	16	TRBJ2-1	CASRSSGTGFYNEQFF	TGCGCCAGCAGAAGTTCCGGGACAGGGTTTTACAATGAGCAGTTCTTC
TRBD1	TRBV18	once	14	TRBJ1-5	CASSPGQGYQPQHF	TGTGCCAGCTCACCGGGACAGGGATATCAGCCCCAGCATTTT
NA	TRBV4-2	NA	18	TRBJ1-2	CASSQDGDRQYEGYGYTF	TGTGCCAGCAGCCAAGATGGGGACCGACAGTACGAGGGTTATGGCTACACCTTC
NA	TRBV4-1	few	15	TRBJ1-2	CASSQPSRGAHGYTF	TGCGCCAGCAGCCAACCGTCGCGGGGGGCCCATGGCTACACCTTC
NA	TRBV4-2	NA	15	TRBJ1-6	CASSQWAGDNSPLHF	TGTGCCAGCAGCCAATGGGCGGGGGATAATTCACCCCTCCACTTT
TRBD1	TRBV18	NA	14	TRBJ2-5	CASSRLRGRETQYF	TGTGCCAGCTCGCGACTCAGGGGGAGAGAGACCCAGTACTTC
NA	TRBV27	NA	15	TRBJ2-3	CASSLGRGRPDTQYF	TGTGCCAGCAGTTTAGGCCGGGGGCGGCCAGATACGCAGTATTTT
NA	TRBV3-1/TRBV3-2	NA	15	TRBJ2-3	CASSQSGDFTDTQYF	TGTGCCAGCAGCCAGTCTGGGGACTTCACAGATACGCAGTATTTT
TRBD1	TRBV18	NA	15	TRBJ1-2	CASSPLPRGDYGYTF	TGTGCCAGCTCACCACTTCCCAGGGGGGACTATGGCTACACCTTC